The clone carrying this TCR beta chain was observed at least ten times. Its specificity is not known. Sequencing was performed with immunoSEQ multiplex PCR; in TCRdb, only in-frame clones are kept and a portion is missing. This sample carries over 30,000 clones, none of them present only once. Germline CDR1 and CDR2: LGHNA and YNFKEQ. V shed 4 bases, J shed 5 bases, and the junction held 5 bases outside the gene matches. The CDR3 runs 14 residues. The data were taken from a study of T cells after posttransplantation cyclophosphamide. Study-level results: TRB overlap between skin or GI tissue T cells and blood was limited. Recipient CMV seropositivity and CMV reactivation strongly tracked TRB clonality. Later post-transplant blood repertoires were often dominated by donor CD8+ memory clones.

On the day of bone marrow donation, the related graft donor provided peripheral blood. The V call is TRBV4-2, the J call TRBJ1-2; 9 bases are shared with TRBD1. This receptor was obtained from a woman in her 50s in good health and a related stem cell transplant donor. The source material was PBMCs. CDR3 sequence reads: CASSRDRGGYGYTF. CDR3 coding DNA: TGTGCCAGCAGCCGTGACAGGGGGGGGTATGGCTACACCTTC.